This T cell receptor (beta chain) emerged from a study of shared clonotypes between healthy human individuals. Naive-designated CD8 cells lacked CD45RO, were positively enriched for CCR7, and omitted terminally differentiated effector memory CD45RA+ cells. Assay used: immunoSEQ multiplex PCR; TCRdb lists only in-frame clones, some missing. Of about 700,000 clones in the sample, about 91% are singletons; the top ten hold roughly 22%. The sequence derives from a man aged 30 to 39 in good health. The sample consisted of naive CD8+ T cells sorted from blood.

This chain's CDR3 is CASSYTSGQGANTEAFF. CDR3 DNA: TGTGCCAGCAGCTATACATCGGGACAGGGGGCGAACACTGAAGCTTTCTTT. The V gene is TRBV7-9, the J gene TRBJ1-1; 12 nucleotides agree with TRBD1. The CDR3 totals 17 residues. Germline V CDR1 and CDR2: SEHNR, FQNEAQ (reference sequence). The J segment lost 1 base and the V segment lost 4 bases, leaving 7 bases of the junction unmatched.